The present T cell receptor (beta chain) was sequenced within a study of T cell repertoires in cytomegalovirus infection. Study overall: In the study, CMV epitopes included recently identified HLA-C-restricted and well-studied HLA-B-restricted ones.

The CDR3 spans 15 residues. The V gene's germline CDR1 is LNHDA and CDR2 SQIVND (reference sequence). V gave up 10 bases and J gave up 0 bases, with 16 bases separating them. A few counts support this clonotype. Its antigen is undetermined. TCRdb itself ran the reads through MiXCR, one entry per CDR3 protein. The sample holds some 940,000 distinct CDR3 sequences; roughly 31% are singletons and the top ten take around an eighth. Sequenced material: cultured CD8+ T cells from PBMCs, taken from culture after CMV antigen stimulation. The chain employs TRBV19 and TRBJ2-1, with a weak D call TRBD1 (5 bases). The receptor's source is a human donor in good health (CMV status not recorded). Some clones in this sample may be carry-over from other donors' samples. CDR3 nucleotides: TGTGCCACCGGGTGGGGCGGCAGCTCCTACAATGAGCAGTTCTTC. Translated: CATGWGGSSYNEQFF. The full variable domain, rest sourced from reference TRBV19 and TRBJ2-1, is DGGITQSPKYLFRKEGQNVTLSCEQNLNHDAMYWYRQDPGQGLRLIYYSQIVNDFQKGDIAEGYSVSREKKESFPLTVTSAQKNPTAFYLCATGWGGSSYNEQFFGPGTRLTVL.